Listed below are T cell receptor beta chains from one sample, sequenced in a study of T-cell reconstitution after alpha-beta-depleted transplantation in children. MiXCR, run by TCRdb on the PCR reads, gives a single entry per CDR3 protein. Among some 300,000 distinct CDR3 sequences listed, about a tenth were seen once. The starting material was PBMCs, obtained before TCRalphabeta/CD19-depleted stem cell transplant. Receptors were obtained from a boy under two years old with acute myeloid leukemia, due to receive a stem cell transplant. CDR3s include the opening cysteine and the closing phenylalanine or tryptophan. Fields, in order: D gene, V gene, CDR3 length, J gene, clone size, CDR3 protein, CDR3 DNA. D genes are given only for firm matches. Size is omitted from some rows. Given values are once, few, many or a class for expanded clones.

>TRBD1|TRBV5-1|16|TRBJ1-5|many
CASSPGQGRSNQPQHF
TGCGCCAGCAGCCCCGGACAGGGACGGAGCAATCAGCCCCAGCATTTT
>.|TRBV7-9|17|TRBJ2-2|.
CASSFFEGTINTGELFF
TGTGCCAGCAGCTTTTTCGAAGGGACAATTAACACCGGGGAGCTGTTTTTT
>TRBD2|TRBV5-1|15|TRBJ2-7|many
CASSAIAGGSYEQYF
TGCGCCAGCAGCGCCATAGCGGGGGGTTCCTACGAGCAGTACTTC
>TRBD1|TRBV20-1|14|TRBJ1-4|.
CSATRDRGNEKLFF
TGCAGTGCTACGAGGGACAGGGGAAATGAAAAACTGTTTTTT
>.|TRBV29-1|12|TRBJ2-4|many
CSVGQPKNIQYF
TGCAGCGTCGGACAGCCCAAAAACATTCAGTACTTC
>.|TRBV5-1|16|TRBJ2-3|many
CASSLGGGGTSDTQYF
TGCGCCAGCAGCTTGGGAGGGGGGGGAACCTCAGATACGCAGTATTTT
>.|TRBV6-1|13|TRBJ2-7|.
CASSRSQTYEQYF
TGTGCCAGCAGTCGGAGCCAAACCTACGAGCAGTACTTC
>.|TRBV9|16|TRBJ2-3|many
CASSPLAPTGTDTQYF
TGTGCCAGCAGCCCCTTAGCCCCGACGGGCACAGATACGCAGTATTTT
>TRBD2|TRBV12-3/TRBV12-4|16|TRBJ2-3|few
CASSFSGLADTDTQYF
TGTGCCAGCAGTTTCTCCGGACTAGCGGACACAGATACGCAGTATTTT
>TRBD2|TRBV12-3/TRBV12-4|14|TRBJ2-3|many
CASSLTSGGVTQYF
TGTGCCAGCAGTTTGACTAGCGGGGGGGTTACGCAGTATTTT
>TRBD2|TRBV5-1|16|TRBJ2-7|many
CASSLGTSGSSYEQYF
TGCGCCAGCAGCTTGGGTACTAGCGGGAGCTCCTACGAGCAGTACTTC
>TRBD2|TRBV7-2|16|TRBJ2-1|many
CASSLGTSGRGDEQFF
TGTGCCAGCAGCTTAGGGACTAGCGGGAGGGGGGATGAGCAGTTCTTC
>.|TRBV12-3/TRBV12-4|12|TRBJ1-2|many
CASTYGHYGYTF
TGTGCCAGCACCTACGGACATTATGGCTACACCTTC
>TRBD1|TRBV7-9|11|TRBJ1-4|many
CASSLVTGGPF
TGTGCCAGCAGCTTAGTAACAGGGGGCCCTTTT
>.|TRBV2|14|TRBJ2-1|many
CASLDYSGNNEQFF
TGTGCCAGCTTGGACTACAGCGGAAACAATGAGCAGTTCTTC
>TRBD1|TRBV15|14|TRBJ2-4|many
CATSRRQGENIQYF
TGTGCCACCAGCAGACGACAGGGAGAAAACATTCAGTACTTC
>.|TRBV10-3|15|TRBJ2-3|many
CAISESNSRTDTQYF
TGTGCCATCAGTGAGTCGAACTCGAGAACAGATACGCAGTATTTT
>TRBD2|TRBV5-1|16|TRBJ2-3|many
CASSLILAGVTDTQYF
TGCGCCAGCAGCTTGATCCTAGCGGGAGTCACAGATACGCAGTATTTT
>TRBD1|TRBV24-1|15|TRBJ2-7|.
CATRAPGQGAGEQYF
TGTGCCACCAGGGCCCCTGGGCAGGGGGCCGGCGAGCAGTACTTC
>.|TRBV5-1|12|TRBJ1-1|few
CASSLRGIEAFF
TGCGCCAGCAGCTTGCGGGGGATTGAAGCTTTCTTT
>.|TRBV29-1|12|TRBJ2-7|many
CSVLRDNYEQYF
TGCAGCGTCCTCCGGGACAACTACGAGCAGTACTTC
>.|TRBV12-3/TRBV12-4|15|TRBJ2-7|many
CASSRGGDGAYEQYF
TGTGCCAGCAGTCGGGGCGGGGACGGAGCCTACGAGCAGTACTTC
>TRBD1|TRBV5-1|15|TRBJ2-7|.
CASSRQGNRPYEQYF
TGCGCCAGCAGCCGACAGGGGAATCGGCCCTACGAGCAGTACTTC
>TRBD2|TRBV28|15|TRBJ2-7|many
CASSLTRGGPYEQYF
TGTGCCAGCAGTTTAACACGGGGGGGCCCCTACGAGCAGTACTTC
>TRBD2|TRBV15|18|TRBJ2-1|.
CATSRDRGREGTYNEQFF
TGTGCCACCAGCAGAGATAGGGGGCGGGAGGGGACCTACAATGAGCAGTTCTTC
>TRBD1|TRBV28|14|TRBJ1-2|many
CASSWDRVSYGYTF
TGTGCCAGCAGTTGGGACAGGGTGTCCTATGGCTACACCTTC
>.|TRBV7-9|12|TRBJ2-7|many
CASSLVSDEQYF
TGTGCCAGCAGCTTAGTATCTGACGAGCAGTACTTC
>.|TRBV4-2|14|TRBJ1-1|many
CASELMAYLGEAFF
TGTGCCAGCGAGTTGATGGCGTATCTCGGTGAAGCTTTCTTT
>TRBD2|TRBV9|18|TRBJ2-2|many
CASSAPFGSGGAPGELFF
TGTGCCAGCAGCGCCCCCTTCGGGAGCGGGGGGGCCCCCGGGGAGCTGTTTTTT